This T cell receptor (beta chain) was observed in a study of blood T cell repertoires in COVID-19. Study-level background: PBMCs, B-cell-depleted T cells, or T cells provided the cDNA or gDNA that made up the material.

Profiled with immunoSEQ multiplex PCR; TCRdb holds only in-frame clones, not every one. This repertoire shows some 420,000 clones, 80% to 90% found once; its top ten account for roughly 1.1%. V gave up 0 bases and J gave up 8 bases; unmatched junction bases: 10. The CDR3 sequence is 17 residues long. CDR1 and CDR2 from the germline V gene are LNHNV and YYDKDF (reference sequence). This receptor was identified in a man aged 25 to 40 who had recovered from COVID-19. The sequencing input was PBMCs or T cells enriched from blood (not recorded which). The gene calls are TRBV15 and TRBJ2-7; 13 nucleotides agree with TRBD2. The CDR3 sequence is CATSREASGTSGNQQYF. CDR3 bases: TGTGCCACCAGCAGAGAAGCGTCCGGGACTAGCGGGAATCAGCAGTACTTC.